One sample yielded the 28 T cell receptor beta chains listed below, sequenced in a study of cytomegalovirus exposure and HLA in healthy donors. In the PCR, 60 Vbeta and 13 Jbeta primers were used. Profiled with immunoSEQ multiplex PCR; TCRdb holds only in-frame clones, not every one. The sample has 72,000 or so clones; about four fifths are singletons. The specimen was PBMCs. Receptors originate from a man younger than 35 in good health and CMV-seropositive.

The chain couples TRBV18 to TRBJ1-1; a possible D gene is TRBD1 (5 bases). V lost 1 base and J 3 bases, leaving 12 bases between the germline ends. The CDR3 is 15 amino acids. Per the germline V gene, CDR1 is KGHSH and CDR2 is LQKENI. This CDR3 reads CASSPRDLGDTEAFF. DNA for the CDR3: TGTGCCAGCTCACCACGGGATTTAGGGGACACTGAAGCTTTCTTT.

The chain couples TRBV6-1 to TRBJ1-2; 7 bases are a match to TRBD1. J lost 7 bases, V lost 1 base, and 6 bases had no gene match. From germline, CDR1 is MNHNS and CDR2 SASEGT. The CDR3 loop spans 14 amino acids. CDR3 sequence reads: CASSEEAGGSGYTF. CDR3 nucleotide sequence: TGTGCCAGCAGTGAAGAAGCAGGGGGTAGTGGCTACACCTTC.

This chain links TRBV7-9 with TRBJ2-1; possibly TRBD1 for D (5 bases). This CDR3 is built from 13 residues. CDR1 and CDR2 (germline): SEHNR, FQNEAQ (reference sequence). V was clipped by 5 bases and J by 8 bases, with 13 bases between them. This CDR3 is CASSPDSRYEQFF. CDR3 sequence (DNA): TGTGCCAGCAGCCCCGACAGTCGGTATGAGCAGTTCTTC. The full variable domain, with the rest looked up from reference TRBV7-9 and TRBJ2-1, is DTGVSQNPRHKITKRGQNVTFRCDPISEHNRLYWYRQTLGQGPEFLTYFQNEAQLEKSRLLSDRFSAERPKGSFSTLEIQRTEQGDSAMYLCASSPDSRYEQFFGPGTRLTVL.

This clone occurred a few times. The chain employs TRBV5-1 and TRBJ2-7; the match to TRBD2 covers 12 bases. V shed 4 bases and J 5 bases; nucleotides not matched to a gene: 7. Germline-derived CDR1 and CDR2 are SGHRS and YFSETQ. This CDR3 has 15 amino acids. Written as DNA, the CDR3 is TGCGCCAGCAGCCGACTAGCGGGGGTTATCGACGAGCAGTACTTC. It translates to CASSRLAGVIDEQYF.

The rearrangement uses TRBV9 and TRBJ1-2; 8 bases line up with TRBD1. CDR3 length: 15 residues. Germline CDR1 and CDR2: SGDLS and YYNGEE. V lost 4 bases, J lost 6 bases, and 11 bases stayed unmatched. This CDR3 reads CASSLTDRVENGYTF. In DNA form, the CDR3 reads TGTGCCAGCAGCCTGACGGACAGGGTGGAGAATGGCTACACCTTC.

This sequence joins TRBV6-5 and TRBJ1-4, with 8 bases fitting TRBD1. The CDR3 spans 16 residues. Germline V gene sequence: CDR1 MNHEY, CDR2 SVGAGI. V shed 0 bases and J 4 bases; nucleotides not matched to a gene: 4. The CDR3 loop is CASSYSGQGLNEKLFF. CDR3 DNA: TGTGCCAGCAGTTACTCCGGACAGGGCCTTAATGAAAAACTGTTTTTT.

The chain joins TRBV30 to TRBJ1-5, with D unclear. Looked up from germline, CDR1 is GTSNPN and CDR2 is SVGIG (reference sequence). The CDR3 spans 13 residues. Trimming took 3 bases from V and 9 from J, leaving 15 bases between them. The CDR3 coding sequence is TGTGCCTGGAGCCCGGTCATCGCGGGGCCCCAGCATTTT. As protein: CAWSPVIAGPQHF. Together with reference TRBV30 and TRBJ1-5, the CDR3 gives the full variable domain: SQTIHQWPATLVQPVGSPLSLECTVEGTSNPNLYWYRQAAGRGLQLLFYSVGIGQISSEVPQNLSASRPQDRQFILSSKKLLLSDSGFYLCAWSPVIAGPQHFGDGTRLSIL.

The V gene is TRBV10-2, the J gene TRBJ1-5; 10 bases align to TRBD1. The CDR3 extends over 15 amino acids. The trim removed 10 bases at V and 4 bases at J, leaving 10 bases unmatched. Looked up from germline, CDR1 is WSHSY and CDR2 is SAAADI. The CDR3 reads CATRRGQGRNQPQHF. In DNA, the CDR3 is TGCGCCACCAGACGGGGACAGGGGAGGAATCAGCCCCAGCATTTT.

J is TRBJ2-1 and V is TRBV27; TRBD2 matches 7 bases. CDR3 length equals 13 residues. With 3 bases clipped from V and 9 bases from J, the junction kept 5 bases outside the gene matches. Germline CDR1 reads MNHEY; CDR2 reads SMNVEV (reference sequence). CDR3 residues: CASSLLRGTEQFF. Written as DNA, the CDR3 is TGTGCCAGCAGTTTGTTGCGGGGGACTGAGCAGTTCTTC.

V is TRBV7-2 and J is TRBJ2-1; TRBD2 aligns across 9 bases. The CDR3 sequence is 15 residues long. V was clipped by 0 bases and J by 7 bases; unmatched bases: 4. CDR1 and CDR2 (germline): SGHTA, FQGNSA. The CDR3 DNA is TGTGCCAGCAGCTTAGCTAGCGGGAGTAGGAATGAGCAGTTCTTC. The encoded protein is CASSLASGSRNEQFF.

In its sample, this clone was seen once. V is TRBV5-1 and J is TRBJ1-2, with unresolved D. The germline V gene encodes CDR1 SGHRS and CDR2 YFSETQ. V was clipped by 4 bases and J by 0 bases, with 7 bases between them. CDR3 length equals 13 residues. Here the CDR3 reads CASSPSSNYGYTF. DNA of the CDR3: TGCGCCAGCAGCCCGAGCTCTAACTATGGCTACACCTTC.

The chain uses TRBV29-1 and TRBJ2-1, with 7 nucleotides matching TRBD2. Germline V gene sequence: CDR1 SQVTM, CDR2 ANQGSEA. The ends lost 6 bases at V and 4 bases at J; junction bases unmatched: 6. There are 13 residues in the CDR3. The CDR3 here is CSVTGLHYNEQFF. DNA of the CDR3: TGCAGCGTGACGGGACTACATTACAATGAGCAGTTCTTC.

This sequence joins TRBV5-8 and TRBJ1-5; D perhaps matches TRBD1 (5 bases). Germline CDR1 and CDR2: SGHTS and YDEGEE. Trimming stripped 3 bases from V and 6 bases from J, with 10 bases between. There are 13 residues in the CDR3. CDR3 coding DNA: TGTGCCAGCAGCTCCAGGGCTTCTCAGCCCCAGCATTTT. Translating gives CASSSRASQPQHF.

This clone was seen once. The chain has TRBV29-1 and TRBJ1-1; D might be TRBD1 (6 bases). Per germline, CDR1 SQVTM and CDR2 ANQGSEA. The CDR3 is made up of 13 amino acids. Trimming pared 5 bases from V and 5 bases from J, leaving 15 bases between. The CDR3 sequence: CSVRRGSGTEAFF. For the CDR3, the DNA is TGCAGCGTTCGCAGGGGATCGGGAACTGAAGCTTTCTTT.

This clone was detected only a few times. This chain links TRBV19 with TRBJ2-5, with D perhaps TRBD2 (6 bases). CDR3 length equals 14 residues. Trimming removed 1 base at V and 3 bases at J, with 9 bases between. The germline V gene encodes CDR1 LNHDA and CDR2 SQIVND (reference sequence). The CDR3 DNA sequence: TGTGCCAGTAGTATAGGACTAGTTAAAGAGACCCAGTACTTC. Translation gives CASSIGLVKETQYF.

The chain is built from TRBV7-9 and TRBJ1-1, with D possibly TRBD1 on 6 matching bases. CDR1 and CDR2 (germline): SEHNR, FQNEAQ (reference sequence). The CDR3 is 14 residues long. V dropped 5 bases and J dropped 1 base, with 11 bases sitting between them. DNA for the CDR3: TGTGCCAGCAGCGAAACGACAGGGAACACTGAAGCTTTCTTT. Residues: CASSETTGNTEAFF.

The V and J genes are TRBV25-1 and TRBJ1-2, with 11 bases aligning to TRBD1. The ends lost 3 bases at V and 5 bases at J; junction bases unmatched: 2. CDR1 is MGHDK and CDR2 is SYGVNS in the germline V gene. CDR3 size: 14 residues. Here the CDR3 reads CASSEGQGVYGYTF. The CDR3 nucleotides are TGTGCCAGCAGTGAGGGACAGGGGGTTTATGGCTACACCTTC.

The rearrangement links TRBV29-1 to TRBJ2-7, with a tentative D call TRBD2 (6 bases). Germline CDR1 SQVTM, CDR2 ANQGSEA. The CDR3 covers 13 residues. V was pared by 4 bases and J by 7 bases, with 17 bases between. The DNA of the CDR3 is TGCAGCGTTGGGGTCGCGGGATCAGGAGAGCAGTACTTC. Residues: CSVGVAGSGEQYF.

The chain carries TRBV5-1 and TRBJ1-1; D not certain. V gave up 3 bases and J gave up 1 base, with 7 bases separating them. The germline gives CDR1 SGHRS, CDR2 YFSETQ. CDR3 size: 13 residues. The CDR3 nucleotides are TGCGCCAGCAGCTATGGAGGGAACACTGAAGCTTTCTTT. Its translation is CASSYGGNTEAFF.

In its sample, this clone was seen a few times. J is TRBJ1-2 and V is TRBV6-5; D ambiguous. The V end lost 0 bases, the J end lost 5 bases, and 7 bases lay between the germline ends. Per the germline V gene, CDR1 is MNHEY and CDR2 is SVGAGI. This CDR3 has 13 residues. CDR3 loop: CASSYSASYGYTF. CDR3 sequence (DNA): TGTGCCAGCAGTTACTCCGCGAGTTATGGCTACACCTTC.

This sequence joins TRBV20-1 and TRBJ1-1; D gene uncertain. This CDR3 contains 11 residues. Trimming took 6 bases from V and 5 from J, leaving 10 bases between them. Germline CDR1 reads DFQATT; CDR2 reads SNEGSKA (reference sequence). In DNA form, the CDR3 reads TGCAGTGCCACCCGCGAGACTGAAGCTTTCTTT. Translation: CSATRETEAFF.

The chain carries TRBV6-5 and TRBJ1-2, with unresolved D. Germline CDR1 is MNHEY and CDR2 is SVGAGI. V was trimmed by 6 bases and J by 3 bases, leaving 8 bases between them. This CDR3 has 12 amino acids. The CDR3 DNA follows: TGTGCCAGCAGCGACATCGACTATGGCTACACCTTC. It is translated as CASSDIDYGYTF.

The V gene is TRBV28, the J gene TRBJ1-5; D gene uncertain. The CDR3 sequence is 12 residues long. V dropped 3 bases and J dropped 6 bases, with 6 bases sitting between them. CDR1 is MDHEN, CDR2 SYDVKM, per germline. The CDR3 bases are TGTGCCAGCAGTTTTCGGAGTCAGCCCCAGCATTTT. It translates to CASSFRSQPQHF. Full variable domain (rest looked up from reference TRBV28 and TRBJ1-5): DVKVTQSSRYLVKRTGEKVFLECVQDMDHENMFWYRQDPGLGLRLIYFSYDVKMKEKGDIPEGYSVSREKKERFSLILESASTNQTSMYLCASSFRSQPQHFGDGTRLSIL.

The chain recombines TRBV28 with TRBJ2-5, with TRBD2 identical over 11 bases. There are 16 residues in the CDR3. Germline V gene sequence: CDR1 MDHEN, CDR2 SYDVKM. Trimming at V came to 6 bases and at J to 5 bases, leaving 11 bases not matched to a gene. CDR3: CASSLALAGGWETQYF. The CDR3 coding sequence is TGTGCCAGCAGCTTGGCGCTAGCGGGGGGTTGGGAGACCCAGTACTTC.

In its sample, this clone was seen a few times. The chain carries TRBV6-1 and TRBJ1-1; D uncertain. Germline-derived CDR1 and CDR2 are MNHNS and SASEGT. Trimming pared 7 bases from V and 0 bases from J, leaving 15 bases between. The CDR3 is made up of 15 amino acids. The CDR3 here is CASNSNTLMNTEAFF. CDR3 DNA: TGTGCCAGCAACAGCAATACTCTCATGAACACTGAAGCTTTCTTT.

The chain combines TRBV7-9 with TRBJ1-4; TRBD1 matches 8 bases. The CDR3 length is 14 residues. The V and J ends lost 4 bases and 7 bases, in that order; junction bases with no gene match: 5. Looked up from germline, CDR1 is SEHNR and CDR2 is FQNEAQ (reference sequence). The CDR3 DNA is TGTGCCAGCAGCTCAGGACAGGGTAGTGAAAAACTGTTTTTT. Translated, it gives CASSSGQGSEKLFF.

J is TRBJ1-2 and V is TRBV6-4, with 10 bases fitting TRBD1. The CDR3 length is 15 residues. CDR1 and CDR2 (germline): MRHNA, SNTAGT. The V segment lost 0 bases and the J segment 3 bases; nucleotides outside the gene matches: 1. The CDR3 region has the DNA TGTGCCAGCAGTGACTCGGGACAGGGGCACTATGGCTACACCTTC. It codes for CASSDSGQGHYGYTF.

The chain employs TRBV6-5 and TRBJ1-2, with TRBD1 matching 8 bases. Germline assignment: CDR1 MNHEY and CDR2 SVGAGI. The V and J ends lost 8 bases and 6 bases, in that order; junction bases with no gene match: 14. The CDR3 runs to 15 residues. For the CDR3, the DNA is TGTGCCAGCCTCCCGGCGGGACAGGTCTTTAATGGCTACACCTTC. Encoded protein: CASLPAGQVFNGYTF.